Listed below are T cell receptor beta chains from one sample, sequenced in a study of response to subunit inactivated influenza vaccine. TCRdb recomputed calls from the RT-PCR reads with MiXCR, one row per CDR3 protein. This table has 500,000 to 600,000 distinct CDR3 sequences, 14% appearing once. The material was PBMCs from blood, obtained roughly 12 days after vaccination. The receptors stem from a man aged 45-65 years who received an inactivated influenza vaccine. Both conserved end residues are part of each CDR3. Fields, in order: clone size, D gene, V gene, J gene, CDR3 length, CDR3 DNA, CDR3 protein. A D gene is named only where the DNA matches it firmly. Where a row states a size, it is once, few, many or the class of an expanded clone; other rows omit it.

size: NA; D: NA; V: TRBV2; J: TRBJ2-3; length: 17; DNA: TGTGCCAGCACCCAACCCGGGTGGGGGGGCCGGCCAGATACGCAGTATTTT; CDR3: CASTQPGWGGRPDTQYF
size: few; D: NA; V: TRBV28; J: TRBJ2-1; length: 12; DNA: TGTGCCAGCAGTTTCGGGACAACCGAGCAGTTCTTC; CDR3: CASSFGTTEQFF
size: NA; D: NA; V: TRBV6-2/TRBV6-3; J: TRBJ1-2; length: 15; DNA: TGTGCCAGCAGGCAGACCGGAATTTGGAAGGATGGCTACACCTTC; CDR3: CASRQTGIWKDGYTF
size: many; D: NA; V: TRBV24-1; J: TRBJ2-5; length: 14; DNA: TGTGCCACCAGAAACAGGCCTATCCAAGAGACCCAGTACTTC; CDR3: CATRNRPIQETQYF
size: few; D: NA; V: TRBV23-1; J: TRBJ2-3; length: 16; DNA: TGCGCCAGCAGTCCCCAGGAGCGGACTAGCACAGATACGCAGTATTTT; CDR3: CASSPQERTSTDTQYF
size: few; D: NA; V: TRBV2; J: TRBJ1-1; length: 11; DNA: TGTGCCAGCAGCCCCGGGTGGGTCGCTTTCTTT; CDR3: CASSPGWVAFF
size: few; D: NA; V: TRBV5-1; J: TRBJ1-2; length: 14; DNA: TGCGCCAGCAGCTTGGGGGCGAGCTACTATGGCTACACCTTC; CDR3: CASSLGASYYGYTF
size: few; D: TRBD2; V: TRBV5-1; J: TRBJ2-3; length: 15; DNA: TGCGCCAGCAGGCATAGCGGGGATAGCACAGATACGCAGTATTTT; CDR3: CASRHSGDSTDTQYF
size: NA; D: NA; V: TRBV11-2; J: TRBJ2-5; length: 13; DNA: TGTGCCAGCAGCCCGCAGAACCAAGAGACCCAGTACTTC; CDR3: CASSPQNQETQYF
size: few; D: TRBD2; V: TRBV6-5; J: TRBJ2-3; length: 17; DNA: TGTGCCAGCAGTTACTCGGGACTAGCAGATCCCACAGATACGCAGTATTTT; CDR3: CASSYSGLADPTDTQYF
size: NA; D: NA; V: TRBV20-1; J: TRBJ2-3; length: 14; DNA: TGCAGTGCCAATGACTATTGGAGCACAGATACGCAGTATTTT; CDR3: CSANDYWSTDTQYF
size: once; D: TRBD2; V: TRBV28; J: TRBJ2-2; length: 15; DNA: TGTGCCAGCAGTTTCTCTGGACTAGGGGACCGGGAGCCGTTTTTT; CDR3: CASSFSGLGDREPFF
size: few; D: TRBD1; V: TRBV20-1; J: TRBJ1-5; length: 14; DNA: TGCAGTGCTAGACACCTGTCCCGGGACAGGCCCCAGCATTTT; CDR3: CSARHLSRDRPQHF
size: NA; D: TRBD1; V: TRBV20-1; J: TRBJ2-3; length: 14; DNA: TGCAGTGCTGGGAGACAGGGATCCACAGATACGCAGTATTTT; CDR3: CSAGRQGSTDTQYF
size: few; D: TRBD1; V: TRBV27; J: TRBJ2-7; length: 17; DNA: TGTGCCAGCAGCCGAGAGGGAGCGGGACAGGGGCGTTACGAGCAGTACTTC; CDR3: CASSREGAGQGRYEQYF
size: NA; D: TRBD1; V: TRBV9; J: TRBJ1-2; length: 14; DNA: TGTGCCAGCAGCCCCAGGGGGCAGGGCCATCCCTCCACCTTC; CDR3: CASSPRGQGHPSTF
size: few; D: NA; V: TRBV7-2; J: TRBJ2-3; length: 13; DNA: TGTGCCAGCAGCCCCCGAGCGACGGATACGCAGTATTTT; CDR3: CASSPRATDTQYF
size: NA; D: NA; V: TRBV6-4; J: TRBJ2-1; length: 16; DNA: TGTGCCAGCAGCCCGTCCGTCAGGGGCGGGAGCGGGGAGCAGTTCTTC; CDR3: CASSPSVRGGSGEQFF
size: few; D: NA; V: TRBV14; J: TRBJ2-5; length: 14; DNA: TGTGCCAGCAGCCAAGATGAGGGAGCAAAGACCCAGTACTTC; CDR3: CASSQDEGAKTQYF
size: NA; D: TRBD2; V: TRBV5-5; J: TRBJ2-1; length: 14; DNA: TGTGCCAGCAGCTCGGGGGGGGCTTTCGATGAGCAGTTCTTC; CDR3: CASSSGGAFDEQFF
size: few; D: NA; V: TRBV5-1; J: TRBJ2-5; length: 16; DNA: TGCGCCAGCCATGTGGGTTTCGTGTCCCGGATAGAGACCCAGTACTTC; CDR3: CASHVGFVSRIETQYF
size: few; D: NA; V: TRBV28; J: TRBJ2-1; length: 16; DNA: TGTGCCAGCAGTCCCCTTGGGTTAGGGCCCTACAATGAGCAGTTCTTC; CDR3: CASSPLGLGPYNEQFF
size: NA; D: TRBD2; V: TRBV11-2; J: TRBJ2-1; length: 16; DNA: TGTGCCAGCAGCTTAAGCTTTCTCGCGGGAGTTTATGAGCAGTTCTTC; CDR3: CASSLSFLAGVYEQFF
size: few; D: NA; V: TRBV5-5; J: TRBJ2-1; length: 18; DNA: TGTGCCAGCAGCTTGTCTTATGGGCGGGGTCCTGGGAGAAATGAGCAGTTCTTC; CDR3: CASSLSYGRGPGRNEQFF
size: few; D: NA; V: TRBV20-1; J: TRBJ2-6; length: 18; DNA: TGCAGTGCTAGAGATGAACGGGGGCGCAGGTCTGGGGCCAACGTCCTGACTTTC; CDR3: CSARDERGRRSGANVLTF